This TCR beta chain derives from a study of T cell responses to AZD1222 COVID-19 vaccine. The study's findings and limits: Repertoire samples came only from after the peak T cell response. Among the donors, most were white British and more were female, and clonal diversity was possibly underestimated. Once two AZD1222 doses were given, Spike-specific TCR breadth and depth went up.

A word on this clone: Antigen: not known.

Profiled with immunoSEQ multiplex PCR; TCRdb holds only in-frame clones, not every one. The sample has roughly 44,000 clones; more than 80% are singletons. The CDR3 loop spans 14 amino acids. CDR1 LGHNT and CDR2 FRNRAP come from the germline V gene. V dropped 3 bases and J dropped 2 bases, with 10 bases sitting between them. The receptor was isolated from an adult in good health. The sequenced sample was peripheral blood, obtained on day 0 of AZD1222 vaccination. The rearrangement joins TRBV12-5 to TRBJ1-1; maybe TRBD1 (5 bases). This chain's CDR3 is CASGLGRDNTEAFF. In DNA, the CDR3 is TGTGCTAGTGGTTTAGGCAGGGACAACACTGAAGCTTTCTTT.